Sequencing of this TCR beta chain was carried out in a study of OX40 agonist ivuxolimab in advanced cancers. The overall study: Patients received intravenous ivuxolimab every 2 weeks at 0.01 to 10 mg/kg. Age averaged about 60 years (range about 20 to 80), and less than 85% were male. Three patients, one with hepatocellular carcinoma and two with cutaneous melanoma, achieved partial responses. Findings of the study overall: Relative to CD4+ cells, CD8+ T cells on average had more expanded clones.

The assay was immunoSEQ multiplex PCR, and TCRdb's table has in-frame clones only and misses some. The sample carries tens of thousands of clones, roughly 92% recorded once. Notes on this clone: The target antigen is unknown.

Germline V lookup: CDR1 KGHSH, CDR2 LQKENI. Trimming at V came to 2 bases and at J to 3 bases, leaving 5 bases not matched to a gene. The CDR3 extends over 15 amino acids. V usage is TRBV18 and J usage is TRBJ2-3, with TRBD1 matching over 7 bases. The TCR comes from an adult with an advanced solid tumor such as melanoma, head and neck, liver or kidney cancer. The sequenced sample was CD4+ or CD8+ T cells sorted from blood, obtained in a trial of the OX40 agonist ivuxolimab. CDR3 sequence: CASSPMAGGTDTQYF. CDR3 DNA sequence: TGTGCCAGCTCACCAATGGCAGGGGGAACAGATACGCAGTATTTT.